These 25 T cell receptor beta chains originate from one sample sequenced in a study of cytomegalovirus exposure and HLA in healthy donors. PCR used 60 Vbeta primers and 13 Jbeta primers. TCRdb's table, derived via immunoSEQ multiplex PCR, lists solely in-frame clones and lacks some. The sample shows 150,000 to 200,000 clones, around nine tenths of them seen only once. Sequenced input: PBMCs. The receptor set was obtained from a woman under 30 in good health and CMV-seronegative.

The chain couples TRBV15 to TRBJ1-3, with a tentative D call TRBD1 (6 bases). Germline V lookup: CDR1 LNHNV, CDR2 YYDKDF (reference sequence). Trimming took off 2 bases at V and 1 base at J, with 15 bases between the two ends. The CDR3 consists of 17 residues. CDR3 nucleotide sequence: TGTGCCACCAGCAGATTTCAGGGGTCAGTTTCTGGAAACACCATATATTTT. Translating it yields CATSRFQGSVSGNTIYF.

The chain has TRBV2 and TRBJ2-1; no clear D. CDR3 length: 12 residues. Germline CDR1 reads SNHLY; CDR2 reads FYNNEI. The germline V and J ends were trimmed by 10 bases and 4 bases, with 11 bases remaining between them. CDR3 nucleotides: TGTGCCACCACAAGAGGTTACAATGAGCAGTTCTTC. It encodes CATTRGYNEQFF.

The CDR3: CAWSPGTGNQPQHF. The CDR3 coding sequence is TGTGCCTGGAGTCCCGGGACAGGTAATCAGCCCCAGCATTTT. J is TRBJ1-5 and V is TRBV30, with 8 bases fitting TRBD1. J was trimmed by 4 bases and V by 2 bases; bases with no gene match: 4. Germline assignment: CDR1 GTSNPN and CDR2 SVGIG (reference sequence). The CDR3 length is 14 residues.

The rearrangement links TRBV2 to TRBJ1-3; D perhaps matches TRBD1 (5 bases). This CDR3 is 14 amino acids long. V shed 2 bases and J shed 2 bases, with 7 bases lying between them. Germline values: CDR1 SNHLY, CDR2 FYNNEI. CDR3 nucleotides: TGTGCCAGCAGTGAACAGGGAACTGGAAACACCATATATTTT. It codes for CASSEQGTGNTIYF.

CDR3 coding DNA: TGTGCCAGTAGTATCACAGGGGCCTCCTACGAGCAGTACTTC. As protein: CASSITGASYEQYF. The gene calls are TRBV19 and TRBJ2-7; 7 bases are shared with TRBD1. The V gene's germline CDR1 is LNHDA and CDR2 SQIVND (reference sequence). The J segment lost 0 bases and the V segment lost 3 bases, leaving 2 bases of the junction unmatched. The CDR3 is made up of 14 amino acids.

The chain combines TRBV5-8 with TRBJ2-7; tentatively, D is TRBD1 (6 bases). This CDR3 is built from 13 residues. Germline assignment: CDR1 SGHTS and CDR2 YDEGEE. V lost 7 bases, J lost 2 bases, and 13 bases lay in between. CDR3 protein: CASHSGVPYEQYF. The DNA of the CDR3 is TGTGCCAGCCACTCAGGGGTTCCCTACGAGCAGTACTTC.

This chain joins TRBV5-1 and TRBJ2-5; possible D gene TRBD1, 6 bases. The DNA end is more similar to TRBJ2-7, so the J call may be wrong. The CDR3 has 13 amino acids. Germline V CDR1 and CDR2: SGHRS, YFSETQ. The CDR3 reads CATAVTGDYEQYF. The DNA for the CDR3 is TGCGCCACCGCCGTGACAGGAGATTACGAGCAGTACTTC.

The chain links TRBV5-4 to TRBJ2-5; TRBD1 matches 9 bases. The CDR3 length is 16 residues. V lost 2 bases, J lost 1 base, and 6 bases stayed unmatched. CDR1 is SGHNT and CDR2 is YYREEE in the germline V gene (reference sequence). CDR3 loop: CASSLGGTGPQETQYF. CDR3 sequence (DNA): TGTGCCAGCAGCTTAGGTGGGACAGGGCCCCAAGAGACCCAGTACTTC.

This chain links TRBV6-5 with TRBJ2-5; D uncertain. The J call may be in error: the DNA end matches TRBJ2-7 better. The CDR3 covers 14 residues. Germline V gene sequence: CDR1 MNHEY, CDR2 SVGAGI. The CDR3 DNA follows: TGTGCCAGCAGTCCGTCACTTACCCACTACGAGCAGTACTTC. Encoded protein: CASSPSLTHYEQYF.

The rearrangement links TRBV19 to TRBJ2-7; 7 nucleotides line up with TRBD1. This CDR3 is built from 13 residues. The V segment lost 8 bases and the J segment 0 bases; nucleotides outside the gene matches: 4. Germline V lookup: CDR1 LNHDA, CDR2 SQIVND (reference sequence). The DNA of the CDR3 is TGTGCCAGTCAGGGGGACAGCTCCTACGAGCAGTACTTC. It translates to CASQGDSSYEQYF.

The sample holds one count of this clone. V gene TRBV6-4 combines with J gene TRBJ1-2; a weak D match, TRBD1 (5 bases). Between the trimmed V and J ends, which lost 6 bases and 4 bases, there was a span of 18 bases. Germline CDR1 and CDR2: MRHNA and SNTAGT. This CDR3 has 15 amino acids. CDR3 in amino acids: CASRREGSTPYGYTF. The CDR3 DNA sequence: TGTGCCAGCAGGAGGGAGGGGAGTACCCCCTATGGCTACACCTTC.

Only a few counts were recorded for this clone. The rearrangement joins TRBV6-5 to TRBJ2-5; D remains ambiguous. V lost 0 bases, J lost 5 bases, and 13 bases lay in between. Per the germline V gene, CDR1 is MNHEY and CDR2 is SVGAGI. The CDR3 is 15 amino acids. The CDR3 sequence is CASSYSSSDLETQYF. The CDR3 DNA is TGTGCCAGCAGTTACTCGTCCAGCGACCTCGAGACCCAGTACTTC.

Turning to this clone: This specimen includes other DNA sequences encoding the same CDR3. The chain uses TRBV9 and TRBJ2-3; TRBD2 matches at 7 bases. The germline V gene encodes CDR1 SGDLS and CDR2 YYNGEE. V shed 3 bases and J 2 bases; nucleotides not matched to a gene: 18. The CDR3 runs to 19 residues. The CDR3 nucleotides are TGTGCCAGCAGCGGATTAGGGAGCGGACTAGATCCTTACACAGATACGCAGTATTTT. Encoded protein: CASSGLGSGLDPYTDTQYF.

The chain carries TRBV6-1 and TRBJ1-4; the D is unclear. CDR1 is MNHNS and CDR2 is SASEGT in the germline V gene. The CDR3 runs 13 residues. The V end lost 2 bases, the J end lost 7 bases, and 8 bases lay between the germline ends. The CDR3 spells CASSEFPSEKLFF. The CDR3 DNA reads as TGTGCCAGCAGTGAATTCCCTAGTGAAAAACTGTTTTTT.

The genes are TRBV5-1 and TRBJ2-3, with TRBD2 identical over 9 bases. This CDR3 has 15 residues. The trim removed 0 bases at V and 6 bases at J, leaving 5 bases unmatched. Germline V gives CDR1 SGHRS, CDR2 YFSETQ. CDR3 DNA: TGCGCCAGCAGCTTGGGCCTAGCGGGAAGGGATACGCAGTATTTT. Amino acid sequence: CASSLGLAGRDTQYF.

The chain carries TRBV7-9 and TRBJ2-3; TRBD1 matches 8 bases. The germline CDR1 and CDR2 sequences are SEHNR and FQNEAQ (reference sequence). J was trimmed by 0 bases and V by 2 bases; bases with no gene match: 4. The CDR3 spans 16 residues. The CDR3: CASSLTTGASTDTQYF. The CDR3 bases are TGTGCCAGCAGCTTAACGACAGGGGCGAGCACAGATACGCAGTATTTT.

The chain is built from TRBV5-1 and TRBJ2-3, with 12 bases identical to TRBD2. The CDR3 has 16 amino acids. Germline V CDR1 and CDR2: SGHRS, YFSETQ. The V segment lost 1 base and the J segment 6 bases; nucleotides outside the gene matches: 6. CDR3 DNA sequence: TGCGCCAGCAGCTTGTCGCCTAGCGGGGGGGAGGATACGCAGTATTTT. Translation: CASSLSPSGGEDTQYF.

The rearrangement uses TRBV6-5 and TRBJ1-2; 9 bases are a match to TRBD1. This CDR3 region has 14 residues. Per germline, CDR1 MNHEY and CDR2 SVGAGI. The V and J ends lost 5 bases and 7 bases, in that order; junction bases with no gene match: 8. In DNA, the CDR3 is TGTGCCAGCAGTCTCACAGGGGGCGCAGGTGGCTACACCTTC. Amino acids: CASSLTGGAGGYTF.

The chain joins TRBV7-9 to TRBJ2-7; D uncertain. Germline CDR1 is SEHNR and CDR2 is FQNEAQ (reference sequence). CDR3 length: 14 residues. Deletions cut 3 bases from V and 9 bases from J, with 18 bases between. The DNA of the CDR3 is TGTGCCAGCAGCTTTGGAACAGCCGATTGTGGGCAGTACTTC. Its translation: CASSFGTADCGQYF.

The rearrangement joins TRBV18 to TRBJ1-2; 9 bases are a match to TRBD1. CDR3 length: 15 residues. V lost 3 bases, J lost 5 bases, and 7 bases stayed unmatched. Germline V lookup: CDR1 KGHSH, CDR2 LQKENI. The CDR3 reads CASSPRQGGSYGYTF. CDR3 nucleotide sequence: TGTGCCAGCTCACCGAGACAGGGGGGGTCTTATGGCTACACCTTC.

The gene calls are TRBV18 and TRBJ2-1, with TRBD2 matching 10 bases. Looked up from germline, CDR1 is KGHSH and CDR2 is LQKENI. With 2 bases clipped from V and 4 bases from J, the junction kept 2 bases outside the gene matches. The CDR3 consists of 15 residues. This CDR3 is CASSPTAGGYNEQFF. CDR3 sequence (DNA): TGTGCCAGCTCACCAACAGCGGGAGGGTACAATGAGCAGTTCTTC.

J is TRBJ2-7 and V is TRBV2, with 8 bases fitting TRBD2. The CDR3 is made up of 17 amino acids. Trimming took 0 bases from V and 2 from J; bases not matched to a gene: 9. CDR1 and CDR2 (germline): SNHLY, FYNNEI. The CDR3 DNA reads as TGTGCCAGCAGTGAAGCCCCCTCGGGGGGGGCCCCCTACGAGCAGTACTTC. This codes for CASSEAPSGGAPYEQYF.

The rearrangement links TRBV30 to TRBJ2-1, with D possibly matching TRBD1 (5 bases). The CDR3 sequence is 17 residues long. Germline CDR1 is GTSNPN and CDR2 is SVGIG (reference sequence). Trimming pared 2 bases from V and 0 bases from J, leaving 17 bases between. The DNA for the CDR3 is TGTGCCTGGAGTACACAAAGGGGTTCATACTCCTACAATGAGCAGTTCTTC. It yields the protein CAWSTQRGSYSYNEQFF.

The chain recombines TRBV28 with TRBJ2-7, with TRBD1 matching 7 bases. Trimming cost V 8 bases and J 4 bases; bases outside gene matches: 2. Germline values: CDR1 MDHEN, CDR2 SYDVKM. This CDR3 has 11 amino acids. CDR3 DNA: TGTGCCAGCCGGGACAGTTACGAGCAGTACTTC. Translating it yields CASRDSYEQYF. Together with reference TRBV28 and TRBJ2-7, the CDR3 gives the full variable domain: DVKVTQSSRYLVKRTGEKVFLECVQDMDHENMFWYRQDPGLGLRLIYFSYDVKMKEKGDIPEGYSVSREKKERFSLILESASTNQTSMYLCASRDSYEQYFGPGTRLTVT.

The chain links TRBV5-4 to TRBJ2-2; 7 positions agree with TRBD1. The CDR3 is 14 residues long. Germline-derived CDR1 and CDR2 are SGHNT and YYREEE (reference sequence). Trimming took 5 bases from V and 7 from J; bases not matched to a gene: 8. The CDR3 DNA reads TGTGCCAGCAGAGTAGGACAGGACGTCGGGGAGCTGTTTTTT. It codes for CASRVGQDVGELFF.